This passage covers 25 T cell receptor beta chains from one sample sequenced in a study of shared clonotypes between healthy human individuals. Clones were sequenced by immunoSEQ multiplex PCR, and TCRdb holds only the in-frame ones, with some missing. The sample shows around 1.6 million clones, around 98% of them seen only once. Sequenced input: naive CD4+ T cells sorted from blood. Sample subset: CD45RA+ positively selected. These receptors were taken from a man under 40 in good health.

This rearrangement joins TRBV28 to TRBJ2-7, with D hard to call. Germline-derived CDR1 and CDR2 are MDHEN and SYDVKM. The CDR3 sequence is 14 residues long. Trimming took off 3 bases at V and 2 bases at J, with 11 bases between the two ends. The DNA for the CDR3 is TGTGCCAGCAGTTTGGACGTTAGGGCCTACGAGCAGTACTTC. The encoded protein is CASSLDVRAYEQYF.

This chain joins TRBV10-3 and TRBJ2-2; TRBD2 matches at 8 bases. The ends lost 7 bases at V and 1 base at J; junction bases unmatched: 17. This CDR3 has 19 amino acids. Germline loops: CDR1 ENHRY, CDR2 SYGVKD. In DNA form, the CDR3 reads TGTGCCATCATTACGACTGTTAGCGGGGTTATATTGAACACCGGGGAGCTGTTTTTT. This sequence encodes CAIITTVSGVILNTGELFF.

For this clone: Other DNA sequences in the sample encode the same CDR3. This chain joins TRBV2 and TRBJ2-5; D not resolved. Germline V CDR1 and CDR2: SNHLY, FYNNEI. The CDR3 is made up of 10 amino acids. V lost 6 bases and J 1 base, leaving 0 bases between the germline ends. The CDR3 region is CASSQETQYF. CDR3 nucleotides: TGTGCCAGCAGCCAAGAGACCCAGTACTTC. The full variable domain, in which reference TRBV2 and TRBJ2-5 provide the parts outside the CDR3, is EPEVTQTPSHQVTQMGQEVILRCVPISNHLYFYWYRQILGQKVEFLVSFYNNEISEKSEIFDDQFSVERPDGSNFTLKIRSTKLEDSAMYFCASSQETQYFGPGTRLLVL.

V is TRBV28 and J is TRBJ2-2; D unresolved. The germline gives CDR1 MDHEN, CDR2 SYDVKM. CDR3 length: 14 residues. Trimming cost V 3 bases and J 6 bases, with 11 bases left between them. CDR3 protein: CASSLLRNAGELFF. In DNA form, the CDR3 reads TGTGCCAGCAGTTTGCTGAGAAACGCCGGGGAGCTGTTTTTT.

Concerning this clone: Other DNA sequences in the same sample also yield this CDR3. The chain links TRBV5-1 to TRBJ1-4, with 8 bases identical to TRBD1. Per the germline V gene, CDR1 is SGHRS and CDR2 is YFSETQ. This CDR3 is built from 14 residues. The trim removed 4 bases at V and 7 bases at J, leaving 6 bases unmatched. The CDR3, as DNA: TGCGCCAGCAGCACAGGACAGGGCAGTGAAAAACTGTTTTTT. Translation: CASSTGQGSEKLFF. Using reference TRBV5-1 and TRBJ1-4 for the parts outside the CDR3, the full variable domain is KAGVTQTPRYLIKTRGQQVTLSCSPISGHRSVSWYQQTPGQGLQFLFEYFSETQRNKGNFPGRFSGRQFSNSRSEMNVSTLELGDSALYLCASSTGQGSEKLFFGSGTQLSVL.

The chain employs TRBV7-8 and TRBJ2-1; TRBD2 aligns across 9 bases. The CDR3 has 17 residues. Germline V CDR1 and CDR2: SGHVS, FQNEAQ. V lost 0 bases, J lost 10 bases, and 13 bases stayed unmatched. The CDR3 region has the DNA TGTGCCAGCAGCTTAGCTTCGCGGGCCGGCGCGGGAGGGGAGCAGTTCTTC. Its protein product is CASSLASRAGAGGEQFF.

This chain uses TRBV19 with TRBJ2-1; D assignment may be TRBD1 or TRBD2 (6 bases each). CDR3 length equals 14 residues. V shed 7 bases and J shed 9 bases, with 19 bases lying between them. CDR1 and CDR2 from the germline V gene are LNHDA and SQIVND (reference sequence). The DNA of the CDR3 is TGTGCCAGTAAAAAGGAGGGACATCGGGTTGAGCAGTTCTTC. Protein: CASKKEGHRVEQFF.

Here the CDR3 DNA reads TGTGCCAGCAGCTTGGGGTCAGTCAGCTCCTACGAGCAGTACTTC. Its translation is CASSLGSVSSYEQYF. The gene calls are TRBV5-4 and TRBJ2-7; D remains unclear. The CDR3 loop spans 15 amino acids. In germline, CDR1 is SGHNT, CDR2 YYREEE (reference sequence). Deletions cut 0 bases from V and 0 bases from J, with 10 bases between. Based on the CDR3 plus reference TRBV5-4 and TRBJ2-7, the full variable domain is ETGVTQSPTHLIKTRGQQVTLRCSSQSGHNTVSWYQQALGQGPQFIFQYYREEENGRGNFPPRFSGLQFPNYSSELNVNALELDDSALYLCASSLGSVSSYEQYFGPGTRLTVT.

This clone was recorded only once. Other DNA sequences in the same sample also yield this CDR3. V gene TRBV5-1 combines with J gene TRBJ1-1, with D possibly matching TRBD1 (5 bases). The CDR3 is made up of 13 amino acids. The V end lost 2 bases, the J end lost 1 base, and 6 bases lay between the germline ends. Germline V gives CDR1 SGHRS, CDR2 YFSETQ. For the CDR3, the DNA is TGCGCCAGCAGCTTTGGGGGGAACACTGAAGCTTTCTTT. Residues: CASSFGGNTEAFF.

The chain links TRBV11-2 to TRBJ2-5; 13 bases align to TRBD2. Trimming cost V 5 bases and J 3 bases; bases outside gene matches: 6. The CDR3 has 16 residues. Germline loops: CDR1 SGHAT, CDR2 FQNNGV. The CDR3 region is CASSAGGLAGKETQYF. CDR3 coding DNA: TGTGCCAGCAGCGCCGGGGGACTAGCGGGAAAAGAGACCCAGTACTTC.

This clone has a single count. The V gene is TRBV9, the J gene TRBJ2-6; D not certain. The CDR3 extends over 14 amino acids. CDR1 and CDR2 (germline): SGDLS, YYNGEE. V lost 0 bases and J lost 4, with 5 bases in between. CDR3 amino acids: CASSVDGGANVLTF. In nucleotides, the CDR3 is TGTGCCAGCAGCGTAGACGGGGGGGCCAACGTCCTGACTTTC. The full variable domain, with the rest looked up from reference TRBV9 and TRBJ2-6, is DSGVTQTPKHLITATGQRVTLRCSPRSGDLSVYWYQQSLDQGLQFLIQYYNGEERAKGNILERFSAQQFPDLHSELNLSSLELGDSALYFCASSVDGGANVLTFGAGSRLTVL.

The chain combines TRBV14 with TRBJ2-3; maybe TRBD1 (6 bases). Germline lookup yields CDR1 SGHDN and CDR2 FVKESK. Trimming pared 2 bases from V and 2 bases from J, leaving 11 bases between. The length of the CDR3 is 15 residues. CDR3 sequence (DNA): TGTGCCAGCAGCCAATTGGACAGCCTCACAGATACGCAGTATTTT. As protein: CASSQLDSLTDTQYF.

The V gene is TRBV19, the J gene TRBJ2-3, with TRBD2 matching over 9 bases. Germline assignment: CDR1 LNHDA and CDR2 SQIVND (reference sequence). CDR3 length: 15 residues. V dropped 6 bases and J dropped 5; count of bases not matched to a gene: 9. CDR3 DNA: TGTGCCAGTAGGTCCCCTAGCGGGATTGTAGATACGCAGTATTTT. Encoded protein: CASRSPSGIVDTQYF.

The chain links TRBV23-1 to TRBJ2-1; D is perhaps TRBD2 (6 bases). TRBV23-1 is classed as an ORF, of uncertain function. V was shortened by 3 bases and J by 5 bases, with 23 bases between the two germline ends. CDR3 length equals 18 residues. The CDR3 DNA follows: TGCGCCAGCAGTCATTACGGGGCTTTGTGGGCTAGCGACAATGAGCAGTTCTTC. Protein: CASSHYGALWASDNEQFF.

Note on this clone: Within the sample, other DNA sequences also encode this same CDR3. V usage is TRBV19 and J usage is TRBJ2-7; D is ambiguous. Looked up from germline, CDR1 is LNHDA and CDR2 is SQIVND (reference sequence). Trimming removed 4 bases at V and 5 bases at J, with 6 bases between. The CDR3 contains 11 residues. CDR3 in amino acids: CASSTGDEQYF. CDR3 DNA sequence: TGTGCCAGTAGTACCGGCGACGAGCAGTACTTC.

The chain couples TRBV28 to TRBJ1-4; D call uncertain. Germline CDR1 and CDR2: MDHEN and SYDVKM. V was trimmed by 1 base and J by 8 bases, leaving 14 bases between them. CDR3 length equals 15 residues. CDR3 amino acids: CASSLSSAGGEKLFF. CDR3 nucleotide sequence: TGTGCCAGCAGTTTATCCTCGGCCGGCGGAGAAAAACTGTTTTTT.

The chain uses TRBV10-2 and TRBJ2-1; 10 nucleotides align to TRBD1. Germline V gene lookup returns CDR1 WSHSY and CDR2 SAAADI. The CDR3 length is 14 residues. V was pared by 3 bases and J by 8 bases, with 4 bases of the junction left unmatched. CDR3 in DNA: TGCGCCAGCAGTGAAGGGACAGGGGTCTATGAGCAGTTCTTC. Its translation: CASSEGTGVYEQFF.

This clone came up once. The CDR3: CASSESTLGTDTQYF. Written as DNA, the CDR3 is TGCGCCAGCAGTGAGTCGACTTTGGGCACAGATACGCAGTATTTT. The chain uses TRBV10-1 and TRBJ2-3; D is unresolved. Germline CDR1 reads WNHNN; CDR2 reads SYGVQD (reference sequence). This CDR3 spans 15 amino acids. Deletions cut 0 bases from V and 1 base from J, with 8 bases between.

The V and J genes are TRBV11-2 and TRBJ2-7; 7 positions agree with TRBD2. V shed 4 bases, J shed 1 base, and the junction held 7 bases outside the gene matches. This CDR3 is built from 15 residues. Germline V lookup: CDR1 SGHAT, CDR2 FQNNGV. CDR3 DNA sequence: TGTGCCAGCAGCTCTGGACTAGTTCCTTCCTACGAGCAGTACTTC. It specifies CASSSGLVPSYEQYF. Filled out from reference TRBV11-2 and TRBJ2-7, the complete variable domain reads EAGVAQSPRYKIIEKRQSVAFWCNPISGHATLYWYQQILGQGPKLLIQFQNNGVVDDSQLPKDRFSAERLKGVDSTLKIQPAKLEDSAVYLCASSSGLVPSYEQYFGPGTRLTVT.

The chain recombines TRBV7-3 with TRBJ2-2, with no clear D. The CDR3 extends over 14 amino acids. V was clipped by 6 bases and J by 4 bases, with 12 bases between them. Germline assignment: CDR1 SGHTA and CDR2 FQGTGA. The CDR3 DNA reads as TGTGCCAGCAGGAGAATCGGTGGCACCGGGGAGCTGTTTTTT. It specifies CASRRIGGTGELFF.

This clone was observed a single time. The chain employs TRBV25-1 and TRBJ2-5, with D hard to call. Trimming removed 2 bases at V and 0 bases at J, with 10 bases between. CDR3 size: 15 residues. Looked up from germline, CDR1 is MGHDK and CDR2 is SYGVNS. CDR3 residues: CASSEQTGYQETQYF. CDR3 bases: TGTGCCAGCAGTGAACAGACCGGGTACCAAGAGACCCAGTACTTC.

This clone appeared a single time. At the DNA level, this CDR3 is encoded by other sequences in the same sample as well. This chain joins TRBV18 and TRBJ2-3, with a possible D match to TRBD1 (6 bases). CDR1 KGHSH and CDR2 LQKENI come from the germline V gene. The CDR3 is 16 residues long. V lost 1 base to trimming and J lost 0 bases, with 11 bases between them. The CDR3 nucleotides read TGTGCCAGCTCACCACTTGGGACACCGAGCACAGATACGCAGTATTTT. It encodes CASSPLGTPSTDTQYF.

V is TRBV7-2 and J is TRBJ1-1; 10 bases fit TRBD1. Trimming removed 6 bases from V and 1 base from J; junction bases left unmatched: 5. The CDR3 totals 15 residues. CDR1 is SGHTA and CDR2 is FQGNSA in the germline V gene. The CDR3 protein is CASRRQGAGNTEAFF. CDR3 DNA: TGTGCCAGCAGACGACAGGGGGCAGGGAACACTGAAGCTTTCTTT.

The CDR3 sequence is CASSLGTGFNQPQHF. The CDR3 DNA sequence: TGTGCCAGCAGCTTGGGGACAGGGTTTAATCAGCCCCAGCATTTT. The chain couples TRBV5-8 to TRBJ1-5, with 8 positions matching TRBD1. This CDR3 has 15 residues. V dropped 0 bases and J dropped 4; count of bases not matched to a gene: 3. CDR1 and CDR2 from the germline V gene are SGHTS and YDEGEE.

V usage is TRBV19 and J usage is TRBJ2-7; 12 nucleotides agree with TRBD2. V lost 7 bases to trimming and J lost 2 bases; unmatched junction nucleotides: 6. Germline CDR1 reads LNHDA; CDR2 reads SQIVND (reference sequence). The CDR3 has 15 amino acids. The CDR3 loop is CASTPSGRAPYEQYF. The CDR3 DNA reads TGTGCCAGTACTCCTAGCGGGAGGGCCCCCTACGAGCAGTACTTC.